A single T cell receptor (beta chain) is shown here with its context. The germline gives CDR1 SQVTM, CDR2 ANQGSEA. The CDR3 runs 12 residues. Trimming left V 4 bases short and J 0 bases short, with 4 bases between. This specimen comes from a study of OX40 agonist ivuxolimab in advanced cancers. Clones were sequenced by immunoSEQ multiplex PCR, and TCRdb holds only the in-frame ones, with some missing. The profile covers about 46,000 clones, with 88% appearing a single time and roughly 56% taken by the ten largest. This material consisted of CD4+ or CD8+ T cells sorted from blood, taken in a trial of the OX40 agonist ivuxolimab. The chain couples TRBV29-1 to TRBJ1-3, with unresolved D. This clonotype was sampled from an adult with an advanced solid tumor such as melanoma, head and neck, liver or kidney cancer. The DNA of the CDR3 is TGCAGCGTTGGTGGCTCTGGAAACACCATATATTTT. Translation: CSVGGSGNTIYF.